This paragraph reports one T cell receptor (beta chain). The data were obtained in a study of control samples from healthy donors and cancer patients. The CDR3 spans 12 residues. The germline gives CDR1 MNHEY, CDR2 SVGAGI. After removal of 8 bases from V and 12 bases from J, the junction contained 10 bases not matched to a gene. Sequenced by immunoSEQ multiplex PCR; TCRdb stores in-frame clones only, minus some. The sample shows tens of thousands of clones, roughly 80% of them seen only once. The gene calls are TRBV6-5 and TRBJ1-2, with 9 bases identical to TRBD1. Material for sequencing was blood. This receptor was obtained from a man aged 70 or older in good health. The CDR3 here is CASSGTGSLNTF. The CDR3 nucleotides are TGTGCCAGCTCGGGGACAGGGTCGTTGAACACCTTC.